These 21 T cell receptor beta chains were all obtained from the same sample, sequenced in a study of T cell responses to AZD1222 COVID-19 vaccine (dated by TCRdb to about 2021). The intended sense of this specimen's time point label: baseline before first vaccination. Library preparation used the immunoSEQ multiplex PCR assay. TCRdb holds this immuneACCESS table with in-frame rearrangements only. Some clones are missing; in checked studies, unresolved V genes explain under half, and the rest has no known cause. Present in this sample are some 150,000 clones, about nine tenths of which were seen just once. The ten largest account for approximately 3.6% of the sample. The input for sequencing was peripheral blood, taken on day 0 of AZD1222 vaccination. These receptors were obtained from an adult in good health.

Here the CDR3 reads CASSWDRGLQETQYF. The CDR3 DNA reads as TGTGCCAGCAGCTGGGACAGGGGGCTTCAAGAGACCCAGTACTTC. The chain carries TRBV7-9 and TRBJ2-5; 12 bases map to TRBD1. J gave up 2 bases and V 4 bases, and 2 bases lay outside the gene matches. CDR1 and CDR2 from the germline V gene are SEHNR and FQNEAQ (reference sequence). The CDR3 totals 15 residues.

This chain uses TRBV3-1 (or the pseudogene TRBV3-2) with TRBJ2-5, with 7 nucleotides matching TRBD2. The germline gives CDR1 LGHDT, CDR2 YNNKEL (reference sequence). V lost 1 base and J lost 4; bases outside the gene matches: 9. This CDR3 has 16 residues. CDR3 residues: CASSQVTGRPLETQYF. CDR3 nucleotides: TGTGCCAGCAGCCAAGTTACCGGGAGGCCCCTAGAGACCCAGTACTTC.

The V gene is TRBV6-6, the J gene TRBJ1-2; TRBD1 matches at 7 bases. Germline trimming cut 4 bases from V and 2 bases from J; bases unmatched to any gene: 7. CDR3 length: 15 residues. Germline-derived CDR1 and CDR2 are MNHNY and SVGAGI (reference sequence). CDR3 loop: CASSSQGPPNYGYTF. Here the CDR3 DNA reads TGTGCCAGCAGTTCACAGGGGCCGCCAAACTATGGCTACACCTTC.

This chain connects TRBV19 to TRBJ2-3; D gene unclear. This CDR3 has 18 residues. The germline V and J ends were trimmed by 5 bases and 2 bases, with 23 bases remaining between them. Germline CDR1 LNHDA, CDR2 SQIVND (reference sequence). CDR3 residues: CASSEAGPVPRFTDTQYF. The CDR3 DNA reads TGTGCCAGTAGTGAGGCAGGACCCGTCCCTCGATTCACAGATACGCAGTATTTT. The full variable domain, in which reference TRBV19 and TRBJ2-3 provide the parts outside the CDR3, is DGGITQSPKYLFRKEGQNVTLSCEQNLNHDAMYWYRQDPGQGLRLIYYSQIVNDFQKGDIAEGYSVSREKKESFPLTVTSAQKNPTAFYLCASSEAGPVPRFTDTQYFGPGTRLTVL.

The V gene is TRBV19, the J gene TRBJ2-1, with TRBD2 matching over 15 bases. CDR1 is LNHDA and CDR2 is SQIVND in the germline V gene (reference sequence). The CDR3 is 17 residues long. The ends lost 0 bases at V and 8 bases at J; junction bases unmatched: 5. Written as DNA, the CDR3 is TGTGCCAGTAGTATAGATCGGGGACTAGCGGGAGGAGATGAGCAGTTCTTC. It is translated as CASSIDRGLAGGDEQFF.

The genes are TRBV30 and TRBJ1-2, with no clear D. The V end lost 3 bases, the J end lost 5 bases, and 16 bases lay between the germline ends. The CDR3 runs 14 residues. Germline values: CDR1 GTSNPN, CDR2 SVGIG (reference sequence). The CDR3 loop reads CAWSVPGRLYGYTF. In DNA form, the CDR3 reads TGTGCCTGGAGCGTACCGGGGAGACTATATGGCTACACCTTC.

The J gene is TRBJ2-5, the V gene TRBV5-8; 9 bases match TRBD2. V trimming: 1 base; J trimming: 3 bases; junction bases outside the gene matches: 4. The CDR3 spans 15 residues. Germline assignment: CDR1 SGHTS and CDR2 YDEGEE. The CDR3 protein is CASSLLLAGKETQYF. Here the CDR3 DNA reads TGTGCCAGCAGCTTGCTACTAGCGGGCAAAGAGACCCAGTACTTC.

V and J are TRBV5-1 and TRBJ2-3, with 10 bases that match TRBD2. V gave up 0 bases and J gave up 2 bases; unmatched junction bases: 6. Germline V gene data show CDR1 as SGHRS and CDR2 as YFSETQ. The CDR3 covers 17 residues. CDR3 nucleotides: TGCGCCAGCAGCTTGGTCACGACTAGCGGGTTCACAGATACGCAGTATTTT. Translation gives CASSLVTTSGFTDTQYF.

The rearrangement links TRBV12-3 or TRBV12-4 to TRBJ1-3, with D unresolved. The CDR3 length is 11 residues. The V gene lost 4 bases and the J gene lost 2 bases, with 0 bases spanning the gap. The chain's CDR3 is CASSSGNTIYF. The CDR3 DNA sequence: TGTGCCAGCAGTTCTGGAAACACCATATATTTT.

J is TRBJ2-2 and V is TRBV7-9, with D maybe TRBD2 (5 bases). The CDR3 has 17 amino acids. The germline CDR1 and CDR2 sequences are SEHNR and FQNEAQ (reference sequence). Trimming removed 5 bases from V and 0 bases from J, with 16 bases in between. The CDR3 region has the DNA TGTGCCAGCAGCCTAAGGGTGGGAGAATCGAACACCGGGGAGCTGTTTTTT. Translation: CASSLRVGESNTGELFF. The entire variable domain, with the rest obtained from reference TRBV7-9 and TRBJ2-2, is as follows: DTGVSQNPRHKITKRGQNVTFRCDPISEHNRLYWYRQTLGQGPEFLTYFQNEAQLEKSRLLSDRFSAERPKGSFSTLEIQRTEQGDSAMYLCASSLRVGESNTGELFFGEGSRLTVL.

The chain has TRBV6-2 or TRBV6-3 and TRBJ1-2, with TRBD1 matching 10 bases. Germline values: CDR1 MNHEY, CDR2 SVGEGT. This CDR3 comprises 14 residues. The junction had 4 bases not matched to a gene; V was cut back by 5 bases and J by 4 bases. The CDR3 protein is CASSTGTGVYGYTF. Written as DNA, the CDR3 is TGTGCCAGCAGTACCGGGACAGGGGTCTATGGCTACACCTTC.

The chain employs TRBV7-3 and TRBJ2-1; 11 nucleotides agree with TRBD2. The trim removed 5 bases at V and 5 bases at J, leaving 20 bases unmatched. CDR1 SGHTA and CDR2 FQGTGA come from the germline V gene. The CDR3 is 20 residues long. For the CDR3, the DNA is TGTGCCAGCAGCCTCATTCCGGGACACAGGACTAGCGGGCCGGACAATGAGCAGTTCTTC. It is translated as CASSLIPGHRTSGPDNEQFF.

This rearrangement joins TRBV3-1 (or the pseudogene TRBV3-2) to TRBJ1-1, with D maybe TRBD1 (6 bases). The germline V gene encodes CDR1 LGHDT and CDR2 YNNKEL (reference sequence). V was clipped by 4 bases and J by 8 bases, with 17 bases between them. The CDR3 sequence is 14 residues long. As DNA, the CDR3 is TGTGCCAGCAGCCGCCTTGGGGGGGCAGGGGAAGCTTTCTTT. It specifies CASSRLGGAGEAFF.

The chain combines TRBV19 with TRBJ1-5; TRBD1 aligns across 7 bases. CDR1 LNHDA and CDR2 SQIVND come from the germline V gene (reference sequence). There are 14 residues in the CDR3. The V gene end was trimmed by 10 bases and the J gene end by 2 bases; junction bases not matched to a gene: 8. The CDR3 sequence: CATNRGEGNQPQHF. CDR3 sequence (DNA): TGTGCCACTAACAGGGGAGAGGGCAATCAGCCCCAGCATTTT.

This clone was recorded a few times. This rearrangement joins TRBV11-2 to TRBJ1-3; 7 bases align to TRBD1. Germline V gene sequence: CDR1 SGHAT, CDR2 FQNNGV. The CDR3 extends over 16 amino acids. The V gene end was trimmed by 4 bases and the J gene end by 2 bases; junction bases not matched to a gene: 8. DNA for the CDR3: TGTGCCAGCAGCTCTACCATCGGGACAGCTGGAAACACCATATATTTT. It specifies CASSSTIGTAGNTIYF.

The chain links TRBV6-4 to TRBJ2-1, with TRBD1 matching over 10 bases. This CDR3 is 16 amino acids long. Germline V gives CDR1 MRHNA, CDR2 SNTAGT. V was pared by 0 bases and J by 6 bases, with 5 bases of the junction left unmatched. The CDR3 coding sequence is TGTGCCAGCAGTGACTCTGGGGACAGGGGCGGCAATGAGCAGTTCTTC. This sequence encodes CASSDSGDRGGNEQFF.

V usage is TRBV30 and J usage is TRBJ1-2, with 8 nucleotides matching TRBD1. V shed 3 bases, J shed 8 bases, and the junction held 17 bases outside the gene matches. CDR1 is GTSNPN and CDR2 is SVGIG in the germline V gene (reference sequence). The CDR3 contains 16 residues. Here the CDR3 reads CAWRSEDRASLGGYTF. The CDR3 region has the DNA TGTGCCTGGAGATCCGAGGACAGGGCCTCCCTCGGGGGCTACACCTTC. Based on the CDR3 plus reference TRBV30 and TRBJ1-2, the full variable domain is SQTIHQWPATLVQPVGSPLSLECTVEGTSNPNLYWYRQAAGRGLQLLFYSVGIGQISSEVPQNLSASRPQDRQFILSSKKLLLSDSGFYLCAWRSEDRASLGGYTFGSGTRLTVV.

The chain carries TRBV5-6 and TRBJ1-2; possibly TRBD1 for D (5 bases). Trimming took 8 bases from V and 0 from J, leaving 14 bases between them. This CDR3 has 14 amino acids. Germline CDR1 SGHDT, CDR2 YYEEEE. CDR3 residues: CASRPAGTNYGYTF. The CDR3 DNA is TGTGCCAGTCGACCGGCAGGGACTAACTATGGCTACACCTTC.

The V gene is TRBV11-3, the J gene TRBJ2-2; 7 nucleotides match TRBD1. V shed 4 bases and J 0 bases; nucleotides not matched to a gene: 5. The CDR3 extends over 16 amino acids. The V gene's germline CDR1 is SGHNT and CDR2 YENEEA. In DNA, the CDR3 is TGTGCCAGCAGCTCGACGGGACAGCCGAACACCGGGGAGCTGTTTTTT. Residues: CASSSTGQPNTGELFF.

V gene TRBV6-5 combines with J gene TRBJ1-5; TRBD1 aligns across 7 bases. The CDR3 extends over 13 amino acids. Germline V lookup: CDR1 MNHEY, CDR2 SVGAGI. With 8 bases clipped from V and 4 bases from J, the junction kept 5 bases outside the gene matches. CDR3 residues: CASRQGKNQPQHF. CDR3 nucleotides: TGTGCCAGCCGACAGGGCAAAAATCAGCCCCAGCATTTT.

This clone was detected ten times or more. This chain connects TRBV7-9 to TRBJ2-2; 7 bases line up with TRBD2. Looked up from germline, CDR1 is SEHNR and CDR2 is FQNEAQ (reference sequence). The length of the CDR3 is 18 residues. Unmatched junction bases numbered 13, after V lost 4 bases and J lost 2 bases. CDR3 sequence: CASSWRVGSGANTGELFF. DNA for the CDR3: TGTGCCAGCAGCTGGAGGGTAGGGAGCGGGGCTAACACCGGGGAGCTGTTTTTT. Together with reference TRBV7-9 and TRBJ2-2, the CDR3 gives the full variable domain: DTGVSQNPRHKITKRGQNVTFRCDPISEHNRLYWYRQTLGQGPEFLTYFQNEAQLEKSRLLSDRFSAERPKGSFSTLEIQRTEQGDSAMYLCASSWRVGSGANTGELFFGEGSRLTVL.